These 12 T cell receptor beta chains share one sample of origin, sequenced in a study of blood T cells in healthy people across ages. For the second PCR, which ran for about 7 to 11 cycles, a sample-barcoded 5' primer and a J-beta primer mix were used. From the 5' RACE reads, TCRdb called clonotypes with MiXCR, one entry per CDR3 protein. In the table there are more than 650,000 distinct CDR3 sequences, approximately 21% of which are singletons. The sequenced sample was blood. These receptors all stem from a man aged 65 to 79 in good health.

Ten or more counts support this clonotype. The chain uses TRBV6-5 and TRBJ1-1; no firm D call. The CDR3 extends over 13 amino acids. Trimming pared 9 bases from V and 0 bases from J, leaving 11 bases between. The germline gives CDR1 MNHEY, CDR2 SVGAGI. CDR3 amino acids: CASRGPLNTEAFF. CDR3 nucleotides: TGTGCCAGTAGAGGGCCCCTGAACACTGAAGCTTTCTTT.

This clonotype appeared many times. The rearrangement uses TRBV4-1 and TRBJ1-5; D gene uncertain. The CDR3 length is 15 residues. Germline V gene lookup returns CDR1 MGHRA and CDR2 YSYEKL. Trimming took 0 bases from V and 0 from J, leaving 6 bases between them. For the CDR3, the DNA is TGCGCCAGCAGCCAAGATCGGCGTAGCAATCAGCCCCAGCATTTT. Translated: CASSQDRRSNQPQHF.

The chain's CDR3 is CASSVGGQVPYEQYF. The CDR3 DNA is TGTGCCAGCAGCGTAGGGGGACAGGTACCCTACGAGCAGTACTTC. The rearrangement joins TRBV9 to TRBJ2-7; TRBD1 matches 8 bases. Germline V lookup: CDR1 SGDLS, CDR2 YYNGEE. V dropped 0 bases and J dropped 2; count of bases not matched to a gene: 4. The CDR3 covers 15 residues.

The chain has TRBV9 and TRBJ1-1; D remains unclear. The CDR3 totals 13 residues. The V end was cut by 2 bases, the J end by 7 bases, with 12 bases between. Germline CDR1 reads SGDLS; CDR2 reads YYNGEE. The CDR3 DNA is TGTGCCAGCAGCGTTTTGTCCCAGAGTGAAGCTTTCTTT. This sequence encodes CASSVLSQSEAFF.

The rearrangement joins TRBV3-1 to TRBJ2-1, with D unresolved. This CDR3 comprises 11 residues. Germline values: CDR1 LGHDT, CDR2 YNNKEL (reference sequence). V shed 8 bases and J shed 2 bases, with 4 bases lying between them. CDR3 amino acids: CASWAYNEQFF. CDR3 DNA: TGTGCCAGCTGGGCCTACAATGAGCAGTTCTTC.

This clonotype has only a few counts. The gene calls are TRBV16 and TRBJ1-6; a possible D gene is TRBD1 (5 bases). Trimming shortened V by 0 bases and J by 13 bases, and 16 bases separated the two germline ends. Germline-derived CDR1 and CDR2 are KGHSY and FQNENV. The CDR3 length is 15 residues. Here the CDR3 DNA reads TGTGCCAGCAGCCAATCGTGGGATTTGGGGCGGCCCCTCCACTTT. It is translated as CASSQSWDLGRPLHF.

The table lists this clonotype with many counts. The rearrangement joins TRBV28 to TRBJ2-6; no reliable D call. Trimming stripped 4 bases from V and 0 bases from J, with 13 bases between. The V gene's germline CDR1 is MDHEN and CDR2 SYDVKM. This CDR3 has 17 residues. CDR3 loop: CASSSHPLLSGANVLTF. CDR3 DNA: TGTGCCAGCAGTTCTCACCCCCTCCTCTCTGGGGCCAACGTCCTGACTTTC.

The gene calls are TRBV29-1 and TRBJ1-3; D gene ambiguous. From germline, CDR1 is SQVTM and CDR2 ANQGSEA. This CDR3 has 14 amino acids. The V end was cut by 7 bases, the J end by 0 bases, with 13 bases between. The CDR3 DNA reads as TGCAGCGCGCTGGGAAGAGACTCTGGAAACACCATATATTTT. Amino acids: CSALGRDSGNTIYF. The variable domain in full, completed from reference TRBV29-1 and TRBJ1-3, reads SAVISQKPSRDICQRGTSLTIQCQVDSQVTMMFWYRQQPGQSLTLIATANQGSEATYESGFVIDKFPISRPNLTFSTLTVSNMSPEDSSIYLCSALGRDSGNTIYFGEGSWLTVV.

The chain has TRBV7-3 and TRBJ2-5, with 10 bases aligning to TRBD2. The J call may be incorrect, as the DNA end agrees better with TRBJ2-1. Germline values: CDR1 SGHTA, CDR2 FQGTGA. The CDR3 has 15 amino acids. In DNA, the CDR3 is TGTGCCAGCAGCTTATATACTAGCGGGAAGAATGAGCAGTTCTTC. Translated, it gives CASSLYTSGKNEQFF.

The chain couples TRBV20-1 to TRBJ1-1, with D tentatively TRBD1 (6 bases). V lost 6 bases to trimming and J lost 0 bases, with 23 bases between them. The length of the CDR3 is 17 residues. Germline assignment: CDR1 DFQATT and CDR2 SNEGSKA (reference sequence). The DNA of the CDR3 is TGCAGTGCCGAGGGGGGCAAGTCGGCTGGAATGAACACTGAAGCTTTCTTT. Amino acid sequence: CSAEGGKSAGMNTEAFF.

The J gene is TRBJ2-7, the V gene TRBV5-1; TRBD1 might be the D (5 bases). The CDR3 is made up of 15 amino acids. The germline V gene encodes CDR1 SGHRS and CDR2 YFSETQ. The ends were cut back, 4 bases at V and 4 bases at J, with 18 bases in the middle. The CDR3, as DNA: TGCGCCAGCAGCGCGTCCCAGGGAAGGGCTTACGAGCAGTACTTC. Its translation is CASSASQGRAYEQYF.

This sequence joins TRBV7-9 and TRBJ2-4, with TRBD2 matching over 9 bases. The CDR3 has 17 amino acids. Trimming removed 1 base from V and 7 bases from J; junction bases left unmatched: 11. Germline loops: CDR1 SEHNR, CDR2 FQNEAQ (reference sequence). The CDR3 reads CASSLGLAALGVNIQYF. The CDR3, as DNA: TGTGCCAGCAGCTTAGGACTAGCGGCTCTAGGGGTGAACATTCAGTACTTC. The whole variable domain, filled in from reference TRBV7-9 and TRBJ2-4, reads DTGVSQNPRHKITKRGQNVTFRCDPISEHNRLYWYRQTLGQGPEFLTYFQNEAQLEKSRLLSDRFSAERPKGSFSTLEIQRTEQGDSAMYLCASSLGLAALGVNIQYFGAGTRLSVL.